Listed here is a single TCR beta chain. The sample comes from a study of blood T cell repertoires in COVID-19. From germline, CDR1 is KGHSH and CDR2 LQKENI. Germline trimming cut 6 bases from V and 10 bases from J; bases unmatched to any gene: 7. The CDR3 length is 13 residues. How the authors handled the data: Reference gene primers were amplified, and this amplification served to estimate nucleated cell counts. Data came from immunoSEQ multiplex PCR; TCRdb stores just in-frame clones and leaves some out. V, J and clone size are those of that table, while D and trimming were read from the DNA. This sample has about 65,000 clones, with 65% to 90% found just once.

The source of this sequence is a man in his forties or fifties with COVID-19, enrolled during active disease. The sequenced sample consisted of peripheral blood. V gene TRBV18 combines with J gene TRBJ2-5; 11 positions match TRBD1. The DNA for the CDR3 is TGTGCCAGCTCCCGGGACAGGGGGAAAGACCAGTACTTC. Amino acid sequence: CASSRDRGKDQYF.